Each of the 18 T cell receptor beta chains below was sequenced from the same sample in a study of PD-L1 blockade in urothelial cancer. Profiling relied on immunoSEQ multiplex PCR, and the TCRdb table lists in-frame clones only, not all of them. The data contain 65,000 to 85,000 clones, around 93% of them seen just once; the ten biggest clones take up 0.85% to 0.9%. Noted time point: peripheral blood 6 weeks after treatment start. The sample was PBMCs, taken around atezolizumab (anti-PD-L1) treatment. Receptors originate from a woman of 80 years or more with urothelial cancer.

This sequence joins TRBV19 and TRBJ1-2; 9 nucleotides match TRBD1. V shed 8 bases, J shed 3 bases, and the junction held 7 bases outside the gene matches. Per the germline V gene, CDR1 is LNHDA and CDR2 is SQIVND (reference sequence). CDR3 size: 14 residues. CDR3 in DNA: TGTGCCAGTCGCCCATGGACAGGGGACTATGGCTACACCTTC. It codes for CASRPWTGDYGYTF.

CDR3 nucleotide sequence: TGTGCCAGCAGTTACCAACAGGGCCTCTCCGAGCAGTACTTC. Protein: CASSYQQGLSEQYF. V gene TRBV6-6 combines with J gene TRBJ2-7, with TRBD1 as a possible D gene (6 bases). This CDR3 is built from 14 residues. V was pared by 2 bases and J by 6 bases, with 14 bases between. The germline V gene has CDR1 MNHNY and CDR2 SVGAGI (reference sequence).

The CDR3 loop reads CASSLTAGGSYEQYF. CDR3 bases: TGTGCCAGCAGCCTCACTGCGGGGGGGTCCTACGAGCAGTACTTC. The chain employs TRBV9 and TRBJ2-7, with 9 bases fitting TRBD2. Germline V gives CDR1 SGDLS, CDR2 YYNGEE. The V and J ends lost 4 bases and 1 base, in that order; junction bases with no gene match: 6. The CDR3 sequence is 15 residues long.

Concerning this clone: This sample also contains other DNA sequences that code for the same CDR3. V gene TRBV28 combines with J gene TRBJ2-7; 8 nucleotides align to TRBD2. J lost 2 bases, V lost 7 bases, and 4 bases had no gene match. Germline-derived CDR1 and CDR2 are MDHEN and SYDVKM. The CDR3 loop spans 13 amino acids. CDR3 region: CASNLAGPYEQYF. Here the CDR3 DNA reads TGTGCCAGCAACTTAGCGGGGCCCTACGAGCAGTACTTC. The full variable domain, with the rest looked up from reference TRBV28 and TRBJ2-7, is DVKVTQSSRYLVKRTGEKVFLECVQDMDHENMFWYRQDPGLGLRLIYFSYDVKMKEKGDIPEGYSVSREKKERFSLILESASTNQTSMYLCASNLAGPYEQYFGPGTRLTVT.

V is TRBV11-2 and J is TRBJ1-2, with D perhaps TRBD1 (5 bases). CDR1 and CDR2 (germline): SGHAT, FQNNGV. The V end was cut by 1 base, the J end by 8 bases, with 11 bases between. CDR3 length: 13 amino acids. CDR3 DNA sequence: TGTGCCAGCAGCTTAGGGTACTCAGGGGGCTACACCTTC. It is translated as CASSLGYSGGYTF.

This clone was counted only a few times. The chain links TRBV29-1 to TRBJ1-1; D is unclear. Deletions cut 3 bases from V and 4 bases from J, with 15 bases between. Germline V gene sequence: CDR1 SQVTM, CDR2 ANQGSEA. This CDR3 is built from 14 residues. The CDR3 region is CSVEFRGPGTEAFF. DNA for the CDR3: TGCAGCGTTGAGTTCCGGGGTCCCGGCACTGAAGCTTTCTTT.

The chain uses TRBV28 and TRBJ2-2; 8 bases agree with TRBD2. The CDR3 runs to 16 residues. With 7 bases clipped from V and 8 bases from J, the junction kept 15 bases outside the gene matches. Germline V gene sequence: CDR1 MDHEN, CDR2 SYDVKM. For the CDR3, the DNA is TGTGCCAGCATTATCGGGGGGGGTAGCCCGCGGGGGGAGCTGTTTTTT. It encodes CASIIGGGSPRGELFF. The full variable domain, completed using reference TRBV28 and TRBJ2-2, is DVKVTQSSRYLVKRTGEKVFLECVQDMDHENMFWYRQDPGLGLRLIYFSYDVKMKEKGDIPEGYSVSREKKERFSLILESASTNQTSMYLCASIIGGGSPRGELFFGEGSRLTVL.

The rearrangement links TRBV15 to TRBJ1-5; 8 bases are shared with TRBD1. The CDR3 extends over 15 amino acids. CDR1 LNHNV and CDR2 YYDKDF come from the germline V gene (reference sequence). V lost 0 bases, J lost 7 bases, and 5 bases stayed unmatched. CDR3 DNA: TGTGCCACCAGCAGAGATGGCAGGGGGCACCAGCCCCAGCATTTT. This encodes CATSRDGRGHQPQHF.

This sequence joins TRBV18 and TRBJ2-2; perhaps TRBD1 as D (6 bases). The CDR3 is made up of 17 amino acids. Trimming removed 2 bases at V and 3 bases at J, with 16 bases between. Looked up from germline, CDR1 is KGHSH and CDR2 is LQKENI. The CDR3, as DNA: TGTGCCAGCTCACCAATGCAGGGGAATTTGGACACCGGGGAGCTGTTTTTT. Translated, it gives CASSPMQGNLDTGELFF.

The CDR3 DNA reads TGTGCCAGCAGCTTAGGAACTAGCTATTCCTACAATGAGCAGTTCTTC. Protein: CASSLGTSYSYNEQFF. V gene TRBV7-6 combines with J gene TRBJ2-1; a weak D match, TRBD2 (6 bases). Germline assignment: CDR1 SGHVS and CDR2 FNYEAQ. Deletions cut 1 base from V and 1 base from J, with 11 bases between. The CDR3 extends over 16 amino acids.

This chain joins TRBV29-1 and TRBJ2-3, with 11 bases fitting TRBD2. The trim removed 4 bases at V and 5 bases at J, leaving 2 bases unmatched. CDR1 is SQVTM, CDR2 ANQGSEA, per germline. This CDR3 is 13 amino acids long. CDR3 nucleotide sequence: TGCAGCGTTGGACTAGCGGGAAAAGATACGCAGTATTTT. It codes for CSVGLAGKDTQYF.

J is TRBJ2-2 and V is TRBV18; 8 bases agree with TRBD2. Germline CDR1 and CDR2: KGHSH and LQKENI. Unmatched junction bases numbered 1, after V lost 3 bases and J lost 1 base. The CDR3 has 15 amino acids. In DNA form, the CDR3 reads TGTGCCAGCTCACCTAGCGGGATGAACACCGGGGAGCTGTTTTTT. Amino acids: CASSPSGMNTGELFF.

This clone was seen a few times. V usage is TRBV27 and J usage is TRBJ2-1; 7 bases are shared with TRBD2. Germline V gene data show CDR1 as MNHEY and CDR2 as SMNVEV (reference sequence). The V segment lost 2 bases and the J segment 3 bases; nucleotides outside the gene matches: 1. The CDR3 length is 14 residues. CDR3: CASSLRTSYNEQFF. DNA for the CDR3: TGTGCCAGCAGTTTAAGGACTAGCTACAATGAGCAGTTCTTC.

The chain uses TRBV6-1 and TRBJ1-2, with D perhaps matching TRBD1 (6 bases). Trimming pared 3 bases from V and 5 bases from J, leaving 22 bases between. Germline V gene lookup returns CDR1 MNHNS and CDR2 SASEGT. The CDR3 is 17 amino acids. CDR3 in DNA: TGTGCCAGCAGTGACCCGGGAGGCAGGGGCCTACTTTATGGCTACACCTTC. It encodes CASSDPGGRGLLYGYTF.

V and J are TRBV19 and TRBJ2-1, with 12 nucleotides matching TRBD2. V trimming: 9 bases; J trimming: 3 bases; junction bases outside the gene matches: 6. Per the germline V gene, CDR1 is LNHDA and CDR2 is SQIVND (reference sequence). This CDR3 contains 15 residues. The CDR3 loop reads CASQTSGRYYNEQFF. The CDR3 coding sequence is TGTGCCAGCCAGACTAGCGGGAGATACTACAATGAGCAGTTCTTC.

The CDR3 DNA reads as TGTGCCAGCAGCGTGGGACAGGGAATCGCCGGGGAGCTGTTTTTT. It translates to CASSVGQGIAGELFF. The rearrangement uses TRBV7-9 and TRBJ2-2; 9 bases agree with TRBD1. V lost 5 bases, J lost 6 bases, and 7 bases stayed unmatched. Germline CDR1 SEHNR, CDR2 FQNEAQ (reference sequence). This CDR3 region has 15 residues. Complete variable domain (other parts from reference TRBV7-9 and TRBJ2-2): DTGVSQNPRHKITKRGQNVTFRCDPISEHNRLYWYRQTLGQGPEFLTYFQNEAQLEKSRLLSDRFSAERPKGSFSTLEIQRTEQGDSAMYLCASSVGQGIAGELFFGEGSRLTVL.

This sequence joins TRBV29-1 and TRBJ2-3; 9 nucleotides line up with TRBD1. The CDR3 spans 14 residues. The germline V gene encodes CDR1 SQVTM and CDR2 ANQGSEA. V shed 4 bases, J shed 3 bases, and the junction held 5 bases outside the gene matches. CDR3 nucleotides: TGCAGCGTTGTGTGGGACAGGGTGACAGATACGCAGTATTTT. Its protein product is CSVVWDRVTDTQYF.

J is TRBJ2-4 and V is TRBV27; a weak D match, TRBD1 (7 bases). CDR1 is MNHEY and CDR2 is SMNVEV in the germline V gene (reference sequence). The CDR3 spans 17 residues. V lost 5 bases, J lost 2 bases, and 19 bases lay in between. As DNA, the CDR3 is TGTGCCAGCAGTCCCGAGACAGGGACTTTGACCAAAAACATTCAGTACTTC. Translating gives CASSPETGTLTKNIQYF.